This T cell receptor beta chain is from a study of OX40 agonist ivuxolimab in advanced cancers. Overall study context: Patients undergoing dose escalation presented with hepatocellular carcinoma, melanoma, renal cell or head and neck cancer.

Enrollment shut out patients with autoimmune disease history or systemic immunosuppression. CDR3 length: 14 amino acids. Germline loops: CDR1 MNHEY, CDR2 SVGAGI. V gave up 6 bases and J gave up 4 bases, with 13 bases separating them. Clones were read by immunoSEQ multiplex PCR, and TCRdb kept only the in-frame ones, dropping some. Of some 60,000 clones detected, around 83% appear once; the ten largest clones hold almost 4%. The sequencing here drew on CD4+ or CD8+ T cells sorted from blood, taken in a trial of the OX40 agonist ivuxolimab. This receptor was taken from an adult with an advanced solid tumor such as melanoma, head and neck, liver or kidney cancer. The rearrangement joins TRBV6-5 to TRBJ1-5, with unresolved D. CDR3 residues: CASRSGESNQPQHF. Written as DNA, the CDR3 is TGTGCCAGCAGAAGCGGGGAGTCAAATCAGCCCCAGCATTTT.